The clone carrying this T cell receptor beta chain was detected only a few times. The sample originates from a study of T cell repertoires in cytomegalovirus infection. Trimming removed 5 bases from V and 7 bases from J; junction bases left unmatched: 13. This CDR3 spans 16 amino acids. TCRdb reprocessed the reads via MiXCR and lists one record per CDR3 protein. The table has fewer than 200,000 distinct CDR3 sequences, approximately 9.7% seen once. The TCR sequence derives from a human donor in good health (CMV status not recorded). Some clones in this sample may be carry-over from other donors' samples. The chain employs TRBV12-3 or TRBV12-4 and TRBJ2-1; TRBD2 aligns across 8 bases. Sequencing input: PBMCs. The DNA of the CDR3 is TGTGCCAGCAGTATAACACCCGGGACTAGAGATAATGAGCAGTTCTTC. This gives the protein CASSITPGTRDNEQFF.